The clone carrying this T cell receptor beta chain was detected ten times or more. What it recognizes is unknown. The authors built TCR beta libraries using iRepertoire HTBI primers and Arm-PCR of CDR3 regions. The authors' processing: Across samples, roughly 58 TRBV and some 14 TRBJ segments were found. In TCRdb, the multiplex PCR reads were re-called with MiXCR into one record per CDR3 protein. TCRdb, not the authors, supplied the V and J calls. The data contain roughly 400,000 distinct CDR3 sequences, about 15% of them singletons. These data originate in a study of regulatory T cells in long-lasting Graves disease. The study, taken as a whole, reports: Whereas new patients shared about 980 public clonotypes, persistent patients shared more, at about 2,500. Persistent Graves' patients possessed reduced TCR diversity relative to recently diagnosed ones.

The germline gives CDR1 LGHNT, CDR2 FRNRAP. The CDR3 consists of 18 residues. Deletions cut 6 bases from V and 0 bases from J, with 18 bases between. As to time point: newly diagnosed GD, antithyroid drugs for less than 3 months. Construction of the TCR library relied on RNA isolated from PBMCs. The same data also contributed to another study, on T cells in Graves' hyperthyroidism and ophthalmopathy. As that study records: Researchers defined stable Graves' hyperthyroidism as no ophthalmopathy progression within 18 months.

The starting material was peripheral blood mononuclear cells (PBMCs), obtained at new diagnosis, from a patient treated with antithyroid drugs. The receptor's source is a woman aged 40 to 50 with Graves disease. The gene calls are TRBV12-5 and TRBJ2-6, with a tentative D call TRBD2 (7 bases). In DNA form, the CDR3 reads TGTGCTAGTGGACCGGACAGTGGGGGGGTCTCTGGGGCCAACGTCCTGACTTTC. Translating it yields CASGPDSGGVSGANVLTF.